This passage covers 3 T cell receptor beta chains from one sample sequenced in a study of regulatory T cells in long-lasting Graves disease. Time point denoted: persistent/refractory GD, antithyroid drugs over 5 years with positive TRAb. RNA from PBMCs was the source of the TCR library. Arm-PCR with iRepertoire HTBI primers amplified the CDR3 regions for these TCR beta libraries. TCRdb used MiXCR to reprocess the multiplex PCR reads, holding one entry per CDR3 protein. The repertoire has hundreds of thousands of distinct CDR3 sequences, less than 25% of them found once; the top ten carry about 7.8%. This specimen was peripheral blood mononuclear cells (PBMCs), taken when the disease was refractory, from a patient treated with antithyroid drugs. The receptors shown here come from a female donor with Graves disease.

The sample holds many counts of this clonotype. No DNA is shown, since the ends of the CDR3 on it are uncertain; the CDR3 is the one TCRdb lists. This chain connects TRBV28 to TRBJ2-7; no check of the table's D call, TRBD1, against the DNA was made. The CDR3 is made up of 17 amino acids, end residues included. Germline CDR1 and CDR2: MDHEN and SYDVKM. CDR3 protein: CASSFFGQGLLSYEQYF.

As concerns this clonotype: A read error may explain this, as a much larger clone is one base away. The rearrangement joins TRBV12-3 or TRBV12-4 to TRBJ2-7, with D perhaps TRBD1 (6 bases). The CDR3 consists of 14 residues. V was pared by 4 bases and J by 2 bases, with 12 bases between. The DNA of the CDR3 is TGTGCCAGCAGTTCCCTCCAGGGGACCTACGAGCAGTACTTC. Its translation: CASSSLQGTYEQYF.

The sample holds one count of this clonotype. V is TRBV20-1 and J is TRBJ2-2, with 10 bases identical to TRBD2. This CDR3 spans 16 amino acids. V lost 6 bases, J lost 5 bases, and 12 bases stayed unmatched. Germline CDR1 DFQATT, CDR2 SNEGSKA (reference sequence). This CDR3 reads CSAPDSTSGATGELFF. The DNA for the CDR3 is TGCAGTGCCCCCGATTCCACTAGCGGGGCTACCGGGGAGCTGTTTTTT.